This T cell receptor beta chain comes out of a study of OX40 agonist ivuxolimab in advanced cancers. Study overall: Dosing consisted of intravenous ivuxolimab at 0.01 to 10 mg/kg every 2 weeks. There were three patients with partial responses, one having hepatocellular carcinoma and two cutaneous melanoma. Patients were under 90% male with ages roughly 20 to 80, mean roughly 64.

Method: immunoSEQ multiplex PCR; TCRdb's copy keeps in-frame clones and lacks some. The sample lists 65,000 to 85,000 clones, around nine tenths occurring once. This CDR3 spans 14 amino acids. V lost 4 bases and J lost 3, with 10 bases in between. Germline CDR1 and CDR2: SGDLS and YYNGEE. The gene calls are TRBV9 and TRBJ2-2, with TRBD2 as a possible D gene (5 bases). Sample: CD4+ or CD8+ T cells sorted from blood, taken in a trial of the OX40 agonist ivuxolimab. The sequence derives from an adult with an advanced solid tumor such as melanoma, head and neck, liver or kidney cancer. The CDR3 spells CASSPGVDTGELFF. The CDR3 DNA sequence: TGTGCCAGCAGCCCCGGGGTAGACACCGGGGAGCTGTTTTTT.